This is a list of T cell receptor beta chains from one sample in a study of vaccination and CD4 T cells after COVID-19. Antigen specificity for these receptors is unknown. TCRdb redid the calling of the PCR reads with MiXCR, one entry per CDR3 protein. This table holds about 19,000 distinct CDR3 sequences, around 48% found once. The sample was CD4+ T cells from blood, cultured in vitro, taken after SARS-CoV-2 vaccination. The origin of the receptors is a human donor who had recovered from COVID-19. CDR3s include the opening cysteine and the closing phenylalanine or tryptophan. D genes are given only for firm matches. Clone size is given for some rows only: seen once, a few or many times, or a class if the clone is expanded.

TRBJ2-7,TRBD2,TRBV6-1,NA,CASREDPYEQYF,TGTGCCAGTCGGGAGGACCCTTACGAGCAGTACTTC
TRBJ2-7,TRBD1,TRBV7-2,NA,CASSTKGGQGHTYEQYF,TGTGCCAGCAGCACCAAGGGAGGACAGGGCCACACCTACGAGCAGTACTTC
TRBJ2-2,TRBD1,TRBV6-1,NA,CASSETGGNFPGELFF,TGTGCCAGCAGCGAGACAGGGGGTAATTTCCCCGGGGAGCTGTTTTTT
TRBJ2-3,NA,TRBV4-3,NA,CASSQGLRSDTQYF,TGCGCCAGCAGCCAAGGTCTTAGGTCAGATACGCAGTATTTT
TRBJ2-5,NA,TRBV19,few,CASSIAQQETQYF,TGTGCCAGTAGTATCGCACAGCAAGAGACCCAGTACTTC
TRBJ2-5,TRBD2,TRBV20-1,NA,CSASSSGRAETQYF,TGCAGTGCTAGCTCCAGCGGGAGGGCCGAGACCCAGTACTTC
TRBJ1-1,NA,TRBV19,NA,CASRPLRENTEAFF,TGTGCCAGTAGACCCCTCAGGGAGAACACTGAAGCTTTCTTT
TRBJ2-5,NA,TRBV20-1,few,CSARVIGTQETQYF,TGCAGTGCTAGGGTTATCGGGACCCAAGAGACCCAGTACTTC
TRBJ2-2,NA,TRBV7-3,NA,CASSLYSPRRSNTGELFF,TGTGCCAGCAGCTTATACTCCCCCCGACGGTCGAACACCGGGGAGCTGTTTTTT
TRBJ1-6,TRBD1,TRBV7-3,few,CASSLTGGNYNSPLHF,TGTGCCAGCAGCCTAACAGGGGGGAATTATAATTCACCCCTCCACTTT
TRBJ2-1,NA,TRBV20-1,NA,CSASHHNEQFF,TGCAGTGCTAGCCATCACAATGAGCAGTTCTTC
TRBJ2-1,TRBD1,TRBV19,NA,CASSILSTGAAYNEQFF,TGTGCCAGTAGTATACTCTCTACAGGGGCGGCCTACAATGAGCAGTTCTTC
TRBJ2-7,TRBD1,TRBV6-1,few,CASSARDRGPEQYF,TGTGCCAGCAGTGCCCGGGACAGGGGTCCCGAGCAGTACTTC
TRBJ1-6,NA,TRBV5-4,few,CASSLGPLHGNSPLHF,TGTGCCAGCAGCTTGGGGCCTCTTCATGGTAATTCACCCCTCCACTTT
TRBJ1-1,NA,TRBV20-1,few,CSAVGTVHTEAFF,TGCAGTGCCGTCGGGACGGTCCACACTGAAGCTTTCTTT
TRBJ2-5,NA,TRBV7-9,few,CASSSASQETQYF,TGTGCCAGCAGCTCGGCAAGCCAAGAGACCCAGTACTTC
TRBJ1-5,NA,TRBV20-1,few,CSANSHGRAIPINQPQHF,TGCAGTGCTAACTCCCACGGACGGGCGATACCGATCAATCAGCCCCAGCATTTT
TRBJ2-2,TRBD2,TRBV20-1,NA,CSAPRTSGRTNTGELFF,TGCAGTGCGCCTAGGACTAGCGGGAGGACGAACACCGGGGAGCTGTTTTTT
TRBJ1-2,NA,TRBV20-1,few,CSANRRGDYGYTF,TGCAGTGCTAACCGGAGAGGAGACTATGGCTACACCTTC
TRBJ1-1,NA,TRBV7-7,NA,CASSSHVGTEAFF,TGTGCCAGCAGCTCCCACGTGGGGACTGAAGCTTTCTTT
TRBJ2-5,TRBD2,TRBV12-3/TRBV12-4,few,CASSRSGGGETQYF,TGTGCCAGCAGTCGTAGCGGGGGTGGGGAGACCCAGTACTTC
TRBJ2-7,TRBD2,TRBV6-2/TRBV6-3,NA,CASSYRTAGETREYF,TGTGCCAGCAGTTACAGAACAGCGGGGGAGACTAGGGAGTACTTC
TRBJ2-7,NA,TRBV28,NA,CATLGPASHEQYF,TGTGCCACTCTGGGCCCCGCGAGCCACGAGCAGTACTTC
TRBJ2-1,NA,TRBV7-2,few,CASSNPSRRAPHNEQFF,TGTGCCAGCAGCAACCCTTCCCGGCGGGCCCCTCACAATGAGCAGTTCTTC
TRBJ1-2,NA,TRBV20-1,NA,CSAAATGNYGYTF,TGCAGTGCGGCCGCGACCGGGAACTATGGCTACACCTTC
TRBJ2-2,NA,TRBV20-1,NA,CSARVAGTGELFF,TGCAGTGCTAGAGTCGCGGGTACCGGGGAGCTGTTTTTT
TRBJ1-3,NA,TRBV7-9,NA,CASSLLPGRGSGNTIYF,TGTGCCAGCAGCTTACTACCAGGCCGGGGCTCTGGAAACACCATATATTTT
TRBJ2-3,NA,TRBV7-9,NA,CASTQAGADTQYF,TGTGCCAGCACTCAGGCCGGGGCAGATACGCAGTATTTT
TRBJ2-1,TRBD1,TRBV27,NA,CASSSTPPDRVRDNEQFF,TGTGCCAGCAGTTCAACCCCCCCCGACAGGGTGCGGGACAATGAGCAGTTCTTC